A selection of T cell receptor beta chains follows, all from one sample in a study of shared clonotypes between healthy human individuals. Profiling relied on immunoSEQ multiplex PCR, and the TCRdb table lists in-frame clones only, not all of them. The data show 780,000 or so clones, roughly 72% seen once. The sequenced sample consisted of memory CD4+ T cells sorted from blood. The source is a woman aged 30 to 39 in good health. The CDR3 runs from the conserved cysteine through the conserved F or W. A D gene is named only where the DNA matches it firmly. Clone size appears in some rows only: once, few, many, or a class for an expanded clone.

v_gene	d_gene	abundance	j_gene	CDR3aa	CDR3nt
TRBV20-1	-	-	TRBJ2-7	CSARSSEQYF	TGCAGTGCCAGGTCCTCCGAGCAGTACTTC
TRBV18	TRBD2	-	TRBJ2-7	CASSLAEGYEQYF	TGTGCCAGCTCGCTAGCGGAGGGGTACGAGCAGTACTTC
TRBV7-9	-	many	TRBJ2-7	CASSLRSYEQYF	TGTGCCAGCAGCTTAAGGTCCTACGAGCAGTACTTC
TRBV7-8	-	-	TRBJ2-5	CASQRGDRETQYF	TGTGCCAGCCAAAGGGGAGATAGAGAGACCCAGTACTTC
TRBV28	-	-	TRBJ2-1	CASSSAGTNNEQFF	TGTGCCAGCAGTTCAGCGGGCACAAACAATGAGCAGTTCTTC
TRBV28	TRBD1	-	TRBJ1-2	CASSPGQGSGYTF	TGTGCCAGCAGTCCTGGACAGGGCTCTGGCTACACCTTC
TRBV5-1	-	once	TRBJ1-2	CASSDQGGGYTF	TGCGCCAGCAGCGACCAGGGAGGCGGCTACACCTTC
TRBV6-6	TRBD1	few	TRBJ2-7	CASSYSDREYEQYF	TGTGCCAGCAGTTACTCTGACAGGGAGTACGAGCAGTACTTC
TRBV2	-	-	TRBJ1-1	CASRGRGASEAFF	TGTGCCAGCAGGGGGCGCGGGGCTAGTGAAGCTTTCTTT
TRBV30	-	-	TRBJ1-5	CAWSVRGGANQPQHF	TGTGCCTGGAGTGTACGGGGGGGGGCGAATCAGCCCCAGCATTTT
TRBV2	TRBD2	-	TRBJ2-7	CASTSGTSGIYEQYF	TGTGCCAGCACCTCCGGGACTAGCGGGATCTACGAGCAGTACTTC
TRBV27	TRBD2	few	TRBJ2-3	CASSFRLAGHSRADTQYF	TGTGCCAGCAGTTTTAGGCTAGCGGGCCATTCGAGGGCAGATACGCAGTATTTT
TRBV5-1	TRBD1	few	TRBJ1-2	CASSLGTGVNYGYTF	TGCGCCAGCAGCTTAGGGACAGGGGTTAACTATGGCTACACCTTC
TRBV25-1	-	-	TRBJ1-1	CASRDSQDYMNTEAFF	TGTGCCAGCAGGGATTCACAGGATTACATGAACACTGAAGCTTTCTTT
TRBV2	-	-	TRBJ1-4	CASNPGSLNEKLFF	TGTGCCAGCAACCCCGGGTCACTTAATGAAAAACTGTTTTTT
TRBV2	-	-	TRBJ2-5	CASRTLETQYF	TGTGCCAGCAGAACCTTGGAGACCCAGTACTTC
TRBV27	TRBD2	-	TRBJ2-1	CASSLFPREAYNEQFF	TGTGCCAGCAGTTTATTTCCGCGGGAGGCCTACAATGAGCAGTTCTTC
TRBV5-6	-	-	TRBJ1-2	CASSLAEGGGGYGYTF	TGTGCCAGCAGCTTGGCCGAGGGCGGAGGAGGCTATGGCTACACCTTC
TRBV5-4	-	-	TRBJ2-1	CASSKTGAGGYEQFF	TGTGCCAGCAGCAAGACAGGGGCGGGAGGCTATGAGCAGTTCTTC
TRBV28	TRBD1	-	TRBJ1-2	CASIESGTASPANYGYTF	TGTGCCAGCATCGAATCCGGGACAGCCAGCCCCGCTAACTATGGCTACACCTTC
TRBV6-1	TRBD2	-	TRBJ2-3	CASSDLAGGSTQYF	TGTGCCAGCAGTGATTTGGCGGGAGGTAGTACGCAGTATTTT
TRBV5-6	TRBD1	-	TRBJ2-4	CASSLVGDRVGPAKNIQYF	TGTGCCAGCAGCTTGGTTGGGGACAGGGTGGGTCCGGCCAAAAACATTCAGTACTTC
TRBV7-2	TRBD2	-	TRBJ2-7	CASTPKRGTYEQYF	TGTGCCAGCACCCCCAAGCGGGGAACCTACGAGCAGTACTTC
TRBV7-2	TRBD1	-	TRBJ2-7	CASSLGTGTYEQYF	TGTGCCAGCAGCTTAGGGACAGGGACCTACGAGCAGTACTTC
TRBV19	TRBD1	-	TRBJ1-5	CASSISFSDRGYNQPQHF	TGTGCCAGTAGTATTAGTTTTTCGGACAGGGGGTATAATCAGCCCCAGCATTTT
TRBV7-3	-	-	TRBJ2-3	CASSLGVSGADTQYF	TGTGCCAGCAGCTTAGGTGTTAGCGGCGCAGATACGCAGTATTTT
TRBV4-1	-	-	TRBJ2-1	CASSKSGEQFF	TGCGCCAGCAGCAAATCAGGGGAACAGTTCTTC
TRBV30	TRBD2	-	TRBJ2-2	CAWRSAGRLSGELFF	TGTGCCTGGAGGTCGGCCGGGAGGTTGAGCGGGGAGCTGTTTTTT
TRBV28	-	-	TRBJ1-2	CASSLLGGEALYGYTF	TGTGCCAGCAGTTTATTAGGGGGGGAGGCCCTCTATGGCTACACCTTC
TRBV18	-	-	TRBJ2-7	CASSPPKVAEQYF	TGTGCCAGCTCACCACCCAAAGTCGCTGAGCAGTACTTC
TRBV4-1	TRBD1	-	TRBJ2-7	CASSHPRDRRIF	TGCGCCAGCAGCCACCCCCGGGACAGGCGAATATTC
TRBV7-2	-	-	TRBJ2-7	CASSAGRGGEQYF	TGTGCCAGCAGCGCAGGGCGGGGAGGCGAGCAGTACTTC
TRBV27	-	-	TRBJ2-3	CASTPGDTQYF	TGTGCCAGCACCCCGGGGGATACGCAGTATTTT
TRBV6-1	TRBD1	-	TRBJ2-7	CASTIRDRGDYEQYF	TGTGCCAGCACAATCCGGGACAGGGGAGACTACGAGCAGTACTTC
TRBV20-1	-	-	TRBJ2-3	CSVGSTDTQYF	TGCAGTGTCGGGAGCACAGATACGCAGTATTTT
TRBV10-3	-	-	TRBJ2-4	CAISEAGWDIQYF	TGTGCCATCAGTGAGGCAGGGTGGGACATTCAGTACTTC
TRBV2	TRBD1	-	TRBJ1-1	CASSVYRGRCVF	TGTGCCAGCAGTGTATACAGGGGGCGGTGTGTCTTT
TRBV11-2	TRBD1	-	TRBJ2-7	CASSLRTGTEQYF	TGTGCCAGCAGCTTAAGGACAGGTACCGAGCAGTACTTC
TRBV9	-	-	TRBJ2-1	CASSVGTLGYNEQFF	TGTGCCAGCAGCGTAGGGACTTTGGGGTACAATGAGCAGTTCTTC
TRBV6-1	-	-	TRBJ1-5	CASSVGAENQPQHF	TGTGCCAGCAGTGTGGGGGCTGAGAATCAGCCCCAGCATTTT
TRBV28	TRBD2	-	TRBJ2-2	CASRQRLAPTGELFF	TGTGCCAGCAGACAAAGACTAGCTCCCACCGGGGAGCTGTTTTTT
TRBV28	-	-	TRBJ1-6	CASSLAREKVHF	TGTGCCAGCAGTTTAGCGAGGGAGAAAGTACACTTT
TRBV29-1	-	-	TRBJ2-3	CSVGQETDTQYF	TGCAGCGTTGGGCAGGAAACAGATACGCAGTATTTT
TRBV6-5	TRBD1	-	TRBJ2-5	CASSEGQARTQYF	TGTGCCAGCAGTGAAGGACAGGCCAGGACCCAGTACTTC
TRBV10-3	TRBD1	-	TRBJ2-3	CAISSSSGQGSSDTQYF	TGTGCCATCAGTTCCTCTTCGGGACAGGGATCATCAGATACGCAGTATTTT
TRBV7-3	TRBD2	-	TRBJ2-1	CASSSQSTSASYNEQFF	TGTGCCAGCAGCTCCCAATCGACTAGCGCGTCCTACAATGAGCAGTTCTTC
TRBV4-1	TRBD1	-	TRBJ2-1	CASSQDRQGFLNEQFF	TGCGCCAGCAGCCAAGACAGACAGGGGTTCTTAAATGAGCAGTTCTTC
TRBV28	TRBD1	once	TRBJ1-1	CASSLPYRGWYTEAFF	TGTGCCAGCAGTTTACCTTACAGGGGATGGTACACTGAAGCTTTCTTT
TRBV19	-	-	TRBJ2-7	CASSLGIPYEQYF	TGTGCCAGTAGTCTGGGCATCCCCTACGAGCAGTACTTC
TRBV28	-	-	TRBJ2-7	CASSFVGSRLEQYF	TGTGCCAGCAGTTTTGTGGGGAGTAGACTCGAGCAGTACTTC
TRBV29-1	TRBD1	-	TRBJ2-3	CSVEEDRQGLRTDTQYF	TGCAGCGTTGAAGAAGATCGACAGGGGTTACGCACAGATACGCAGTATTTT
TRBV6-6	-	-	TRBJ2-5	CASRESRGRETQYF	TGTGCCAGCCGCGAGAGCAGGGGGAGGGAGACCCAGTACTTC
TRBV27	TRBD1	-	TRBJ2-7	CASSFRGQGLYEQYF	TGTGCCAGCAGTTTCCGTGGACAGGGTTTGTACGAGCAGTACTTC
TRBV6-6	-	-	TRBJ1-1	CASSPQAGLIAFF	TGTGCCAGCAGTCCCCAGGCAGGTTTAATCGCTTTCTTT
TRBV27	TRBD2	-	TRBJ2-1	CASSLRSREGYNEQFF	TGTGCCAGCAGTTTAAGATCCCGGGAGGGGTACAATGAGCAGTTCTTC
TRBV7-2	-	many	TRBJ2-1	CASSLDSSYNEQFF	TGTGCCAGCAGCTTAGACAGCTCCTACAATGAGCAGTTCTTC
TRBV7-8	TRBD1	-	TRBJ1-2	CASSLFPTGAAWTVGYTF	TGTGCCAGCAGCTTATTCCCGACAGGGGCCGCGTGGACTGTTGGCTACACCTTC